The 26 T cell receptor beta chains in this list originate from one sample, sequenced in a study of T cell clusters in autoimmune cytopenias. TRB was amplified from about 250 ng of peripheral blood genomic DNA per sample. One tube held mixed TRB-A and TRB-B primer pools for touch-down PCR. TCRdb reprocessed the multiplex PCR reads and keeps a single row for each CDR3 protein, giving no DNA. The table for this sample gives 3,000 to 3,500 distinct CDR3 sequences. Specimen: peripheral blood. Receptors were obtained from a human donor with an autoimmune cytopenia or autoimmune hepatitis (not recorded which).

The rearrangement joins TRBV4-3 to TRBJ1-1; the D gene TCRdb calls, TRBD1, cannot be checked with no DNA. The CDR3 loop spans 15 amino acids. Germline V CDR1 and CDR2: LGHNA, YSLEER. CDR3 sequence reads: CASSQDRETGNEAFF.

The V gene is TRBV6-2 or TRBV6-3, the J gene TRBJ1-4. From germline, CDR1 is MNHEY and CDR2 SVGEGT. The CDR3 contains 13 residues. This CDR3 reads CASRKTRREKLFF.

The V call is TRBV7-2, the J call TRBJ1-1; the D call from TCRdb, TRBD1, cannot be confirmed without DNA. In germline, CDR1 is SGHTA, CDR2 FQGNSA. This CDR3 contains 15 residues. The CDR3 here is CASSLGRGINTEAFF. Looking up the rest from reference TRBV7-2 and TRBJ1-1 gives the full variable domain: GAGVSQSPSNKVTEKGKDVELRCDPISGHTALYWYRQSLGQGLEFLIYFQGNSAPDKSGLPSDRFSAERTGGSVSTLTIQRTQQEDSAVYLCASSLGRGINTEAFFGQGTRLTVV.

By frequency, this clonotype is medium-sized. This chain uses TRBV4-3 with TRBJ2-5. Germline V gene lookup returns CDR1 LGHNA and CDR2 YSLEER. This CDR3 region has 13 residues. CDR3 protein: CASSQDLRETQYF.

Frequency places this clonotype as medium-sized. This sequence joins TRBV6-5 and TRBJ2-2; absent DNA, TCRdb's TRBD1 call cannot be checked. CDR3 length: 16 amino acids. Looked up from germline, CDR1 is MNHEY and CDR2 is SVGAGI. The CDR3 is CASSYTDRAYGGELFF.

This clonotype registers large by frequency. The chain carries TRBV6-5 and TRBJ2-1; there is no DNA to check the TCRdb D call of TRBD2. This CDR3 region has 13 residues. Germline V CDR1 and CDR2: MNHEY, SVGAGI. This chain's CDR3 is CASSPKAGYEQFF.

The V call is TRBV20-1, the J call TRBJ2-7; checking the TCRdb D call of TRBD2 is not possible without DNA. Germline-derived CDR1 and CDR2 are DFQATT and SNEGSKA (reference sequence). The CDR3 length is 17 residues. This CDR3 is CSARGVTSGVGAYEQYF.

V gene TRBV4-2 combines with J gene TRBJ2-2; TCRdb proposes TRBD2, but this gene call is untestable without DNA. CDR1 LGHNA and CDR2 YNFKEQ come from the germline V gene. CDR3 size: 17 residues. CDR3: CASSQDQASRGTGELFF.

The CDR3 protein is CSATRHYNEQFF. This chain links TRBV20-1 with TRBJ2-1. CDR1 is DFQATT and CDR2 is SNEGSKA in the germline V gene (reference sequence). The CDR3 has 12 residues.

Frequency places this clonotype as medium-sized. The rearrangement links TRBV24-1 to TRBJ2-5; there is no DNA to check the TCRdb D call of TRBD1. This CDR3 is 16 amino acids long. Germline loops: CDR1 KGHDR, CDR2 SFDVKD. The CDR3 sequence is CATSDRTGGTQETQYF.

This sequence joins TRBV20-1 and TRBJ1-5. The CDR3 sequence is 13 residues long. Germline lookup yields CDR1 DFQATT and CDR2 SNEGSKA (reference sequence). CDR3: CSASSQDDQPQHF.

Considering frequency, this clonotype is medium-sized. The chain uses TRBV18 and TRBJ2-4; the D call from TCRdb, TRBD1, cannot be confirmed without DNA. Germline CDR1 is KGHSH and CDR2 is LQKENI. The CDR3 covers 17 residues. CDR3 loop: CASSPWGRGLAKNIQYF. Supplemented by reference TRBV18 and TRBJ2-4, the full variable domain reads NAGVMQNPRHLVRRRGQEARLRCSPMKGHSHVYWYRQLPEEGLKFMVYLQKENIIDESGMPKERFSAEFPKEGPSILRIQQVVRGDSAAYFCASSPWGRGLAKNIQYFGAGTRLSVL.

This clonotype registers medium-sized by frequency. The chain recombines TRBV6-6 with TRBJ2-7; TCRdb lists TRBD1, though no DNA is available to test this call. The V gene's germline CDR1 is MNHNY and CDR2 SVGAGI (reference sequence). The CDR3 has 15 amino acids. The CDR3 reads CASTTPNRGTYEQYF.

The chain combines TRBV4-2 with TRBJ2-5; TCRdb's assignment of TRBD1 cannot be checked, as there is no DNA. The CDR3 runs to 14 residues. CDR1 and CDR2 (germline): LGHNA, YNFKEQ. CDR3 in amino acids: CASSLPDREETQYF.

This clonotype is classed as medium-sized by frequency. The rearrangement uses TRBV15 and TRBJ2-7. The CDR3 totals 12 residues. Germline assignment: CDR1 LNHNV and CDR2 YYDKDF (reference sequence). The CDR3 loop is CATSRHYYEQYF.

This clonotype is identified as medium-sized from frequency. The chain links TRBV27 to TRBJ2-1; with no DNA, the TCRdb D assignment of TRBD1 cannot be verified. Per the germline V gene, CDR1 is MNHEY and CDR2 is SMNVEV (reference sequence). The CDR3 runs 14 residues. The CDR3 is CASSLVGANNEQFF.

The CDR3 sequence: CASSLRQGPWRGYTF. J is TRBJ1-2 and V is TRBV6-6; TCRdb outputs TRBD1, but without DNA this stays unchecked. Germline loops: CDR1 MNHNY, CDR2 SVGAGI (reference sequence). The CDR3 is made up of 15 amino acids.

The chain has TRBV4-3 and TRBJ2-2. In germline, CDR1 is LGHNA, CDR2 YSLEER. This CDR3 has 13 residues. The CDR3 reads CASSPTDAGELFF.

The chain joins TRBV5-6 to TRBJ1-1; there is no DNA to check the TCRdb D call of TRBD1. The germline CDR1 and CDR2 sequences are SGHDT and YYEEEE. The CDR3 sequence is 15 residues long. The CDR3: CASSRDRGFLGEAFF.

This clonotype is medium-sized by frequency. This chain connects TRBV27 to TRBJ2-5; the TCRdb call, TRBD1, lacks DNA for checking. Looked up from germline, CDR1 is MNHEY and CDR2 is SMNVEV (reference sequence). This CDR3 is 13 amino acids long. The CDR3 spells CASSLIGEETQYF.

This clonotype is labeled medium-sized (0.01 to 0.1%) based on frequency. CDR3 sequence: CASQPTAGGNQPQHF. This chain uses TRBV12-3 or TRBV12-4 with TRBJ1-5. The CDR3 consists of 15 residues.

The V call is TRBV14, the J call TRBJ1-6; TCRdb calls TRBD1, which cannot be checked without DNA. Germline loops: CDR1 SGHDN, CDR2 FVKESK. The CDR3 sequence is 15 residues long. The CDR3: CASSSRDRGRSPLHF.

The chain links TRBV5-1 to TRBJ1-1. This CDR3 is 15 amino acids long. Per the germline V gene, CDR1 is SGHRS and CDR2 is YFSETQ. CDR3 region: CASSSWGGAETEAFF.

This clonotype is deemed medium-sized by its frequency. This chain links TRBV6-5 with TRBJ1-2; TCRdb indicates TRBD1, and absent DNA this call remains unverified. Looked up from germline, CDR1 is MNHEY and CDR2 is SVGAGI. CDR3 length: 18 residues. The CDR3 region is CASSPKGGQKGAGYGYTF.

The chain joins TRBV4-2 to TRBJ1-1. The CDR3 is 12 residues long. Germline CDR1 reads LGHNA; CDR2 reads YNFKEQ. The CDR3 spells CASKAENTEAFF.

Measured by frequency, this clonotype is medium-sized. The rearrangement links TRBV19 to TRBJ1-5; TCRdb reports TRBD1, a call that lacks DNA to check it against. Per the germline V gene, CDR1 is LNHDA and CDR2 is SQIVND (reference sequence). This CDR3 is built from 14 residues. CDR3 sequence: CASRRGAFFQPQHF.